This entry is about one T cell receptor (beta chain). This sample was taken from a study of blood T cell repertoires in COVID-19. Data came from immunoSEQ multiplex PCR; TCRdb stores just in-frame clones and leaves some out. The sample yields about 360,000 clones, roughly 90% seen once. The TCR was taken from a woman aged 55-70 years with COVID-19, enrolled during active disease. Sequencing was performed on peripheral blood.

CDR3 residues: CASSVMGLSYNEQFF. In nucleotides, the CDR3 is TGTGCCAGCAGCGTGATGGGACTTTCGTACAATGAGCAGTTCTTC. This chain uses TRBV9 with TRBJ2-1; TRBD2 might be the D (6 bases). Trimming stripped 2 bases from V and 4 bases from J, with 13 bases between. Germline V gives CDR1 SGDLS, CDR2 YYNGEE. The length of the CDR3 is 15 residues.